What follows are 3 T cell receptor beta chains derived from one specimen sequenced in a study of cytomegalovirus exposure and HLA in healthy donors. The PCR ran on 60 Vbeta and 13 Jbeta primers. Method: immunoSEQ multiplex PCR; TCRdb's copy keeps in-frame clones and lacks some. In the table there are about 160,000 clones, about two thirds of which are singletons. The source material was PBMCs. All receptors derive from a woman under 40 in good health and CMV-seronegative.

This sequence joins TRBV19 and TRBJ2-3; perhaps TRBD2 as D (7 bases). V was shortened by 8 bases and J by 2 bases, with 20 bases between the two germline ends. The germline V gene has CDR1 LNHDA and CDR2 SQIVND (reference sequence). The CDR3 runs to 16 residues. As DNA, the CDR3 is TGTGCCAGTCAGGGGATTACAGCGGGGCTCACAGATACGCAGTATTTT. Residues: CASQGITAGLTDTQYF.

The chain is built from TRBV6-5 and TRBJ2-3; a weak D match, TRBD1 (5 bases). V was cut by 0 bases and J by 6 bases, with 10 bases left in between. Germline values: CDR1 MNHEY, CDR2 SVGAGI. The CDR3 runs to 14 residues. The CDR3 DNA sequence: TGTGCCAGCAGTTACTCCCTAAGGGGCGATACGCAGTATTTT. Translating gives CASSYSLRGDTQYF.

The chain joins TRBV30 to TRBJ2-1; weak D call: TRBD1 (6 bases). Germline CDR1 and CDR2: GTSNPN and SVGIG (reference sequence). The CDR3 sequence is 10 residues long. The ends were cut back, 5 bases at V and 10 bases at J, with 9 bases in the middle. DNA of the CDR3: TGTGCCTGGGGACAGAGGGAGCAGTTCTTC. Its translation: CAWGQREQFF.